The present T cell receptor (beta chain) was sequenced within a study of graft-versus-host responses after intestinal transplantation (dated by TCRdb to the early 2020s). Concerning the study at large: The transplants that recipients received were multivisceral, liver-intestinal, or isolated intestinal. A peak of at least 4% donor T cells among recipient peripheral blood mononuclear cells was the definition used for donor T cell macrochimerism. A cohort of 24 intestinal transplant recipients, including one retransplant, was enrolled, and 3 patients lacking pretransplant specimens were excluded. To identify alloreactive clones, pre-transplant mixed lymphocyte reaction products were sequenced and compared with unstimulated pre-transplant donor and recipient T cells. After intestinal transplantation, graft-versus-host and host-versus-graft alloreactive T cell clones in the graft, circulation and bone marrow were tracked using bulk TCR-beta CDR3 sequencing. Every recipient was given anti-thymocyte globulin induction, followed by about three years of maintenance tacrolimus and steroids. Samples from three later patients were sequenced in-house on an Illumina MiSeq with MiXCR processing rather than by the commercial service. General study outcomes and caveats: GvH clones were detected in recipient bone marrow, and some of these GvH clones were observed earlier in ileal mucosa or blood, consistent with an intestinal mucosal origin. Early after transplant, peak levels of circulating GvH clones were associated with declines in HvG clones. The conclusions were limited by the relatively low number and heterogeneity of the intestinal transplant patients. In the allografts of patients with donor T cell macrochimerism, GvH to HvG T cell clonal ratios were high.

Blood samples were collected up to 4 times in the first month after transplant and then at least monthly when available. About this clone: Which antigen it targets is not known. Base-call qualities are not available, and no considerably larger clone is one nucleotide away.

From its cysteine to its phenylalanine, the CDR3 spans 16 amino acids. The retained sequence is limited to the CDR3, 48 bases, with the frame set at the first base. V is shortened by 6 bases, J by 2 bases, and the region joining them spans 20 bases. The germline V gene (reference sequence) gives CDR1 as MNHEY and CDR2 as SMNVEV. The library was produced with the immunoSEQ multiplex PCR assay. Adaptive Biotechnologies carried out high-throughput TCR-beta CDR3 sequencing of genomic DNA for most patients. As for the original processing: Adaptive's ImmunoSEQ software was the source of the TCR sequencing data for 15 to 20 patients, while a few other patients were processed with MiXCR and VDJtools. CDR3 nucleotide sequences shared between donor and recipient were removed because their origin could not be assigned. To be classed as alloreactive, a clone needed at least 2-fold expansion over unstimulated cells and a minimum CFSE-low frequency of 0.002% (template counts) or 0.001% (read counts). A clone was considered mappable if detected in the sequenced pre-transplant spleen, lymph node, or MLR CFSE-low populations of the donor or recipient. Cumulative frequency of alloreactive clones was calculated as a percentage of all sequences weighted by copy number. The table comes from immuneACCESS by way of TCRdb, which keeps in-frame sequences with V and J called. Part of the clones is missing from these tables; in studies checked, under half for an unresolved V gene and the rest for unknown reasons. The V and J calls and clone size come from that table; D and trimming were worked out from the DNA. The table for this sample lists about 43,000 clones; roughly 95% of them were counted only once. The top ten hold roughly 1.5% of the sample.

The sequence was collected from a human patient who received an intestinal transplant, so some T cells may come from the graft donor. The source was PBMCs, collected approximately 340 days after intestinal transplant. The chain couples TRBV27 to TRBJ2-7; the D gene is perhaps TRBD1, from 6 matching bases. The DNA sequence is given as TGTGCCAGCAGAAAAACAGGGAGAGTGTTGGCCTACGAGCAGTACTTC. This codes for CASRKTGRVLAYEQYF.